This entry features one T cell receptor (beta chain) sequence. No antigen is known for it. Random hexamers were used to reverse transcribe about 0.45 to 1 ug of RNA. Amplification of TCR beta CDR3 across 54 Vbeta and 13 Jbeta was performed with immunoSEQ multiplex PCR. MiXCR, run by TCRdb on the immunoSEQ multiplex PCR reads, gives a single entry per CDR3 protein. The sample contains about 120,000 distinct CDR3 sequences, less than 95% of which appear only once. CD8+ and CD4+ T cells taken from blood had their TCR beta sequenced. CD8+ and CD4+ T cells were negatively isolated; TEMRA cells were FACS-enriched. V was trimmed by 7 bases and J by 9 bases, leaving 24 bases between them. This CDR3 is 16 amino acids long. Germline lookup yields CDR1 MNHEY and CDR2 SVGEGT. These data are taken from a study of CD8 T cells in Susac syndrome. Study outcomes and limitations: The study recognized that the number of individuals in its TCR sequencing and HLA analysis was relatively small.

The J gene is TRBJ2-2, the V gene TRBV6-2 or TRBV6-3; a weak D match, TRBD2 (6 bases). Sequenced: CD4+ T cells from PBMCs. This sequence originates from a human donor in good health. CDR3 nucleotide sequence: TGTGCCAGCACCTTTAGGGAACTAGCACTCCCTCGGGAGCTGTTTTTT. Residues: CASTFRELALPRELFF.